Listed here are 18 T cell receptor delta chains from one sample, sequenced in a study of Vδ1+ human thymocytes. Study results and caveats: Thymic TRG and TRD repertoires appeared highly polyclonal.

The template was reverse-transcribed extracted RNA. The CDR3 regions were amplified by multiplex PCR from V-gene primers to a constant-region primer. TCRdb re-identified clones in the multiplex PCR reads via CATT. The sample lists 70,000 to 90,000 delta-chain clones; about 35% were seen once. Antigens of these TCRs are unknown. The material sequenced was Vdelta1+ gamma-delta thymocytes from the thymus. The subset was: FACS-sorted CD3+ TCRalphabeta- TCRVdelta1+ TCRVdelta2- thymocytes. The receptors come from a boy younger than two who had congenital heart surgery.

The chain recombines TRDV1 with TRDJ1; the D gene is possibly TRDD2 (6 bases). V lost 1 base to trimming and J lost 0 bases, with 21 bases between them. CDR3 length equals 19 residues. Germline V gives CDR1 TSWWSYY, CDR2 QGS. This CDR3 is CALGEPGTSSVLNTDKLIF. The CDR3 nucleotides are TGTGCTCTTGGGGAACCCGGTACTTCCTCCGTACTTAACACCGATAAACTCATCTTT.

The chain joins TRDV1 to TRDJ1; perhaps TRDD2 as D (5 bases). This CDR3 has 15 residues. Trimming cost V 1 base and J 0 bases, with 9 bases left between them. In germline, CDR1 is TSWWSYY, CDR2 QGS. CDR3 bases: TGTGCTCTTGGGGAACCTTCCCCGTACACCGATAAACTCATCTTT. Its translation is CALGEPSPYTDKLIF.

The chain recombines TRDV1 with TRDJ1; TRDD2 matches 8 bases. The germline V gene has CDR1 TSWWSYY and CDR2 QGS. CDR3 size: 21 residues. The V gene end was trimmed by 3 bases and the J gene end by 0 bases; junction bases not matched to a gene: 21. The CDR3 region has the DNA TGTGCTCTTGGGGATGCGCCCTTCCTATGGTCTACTGGGATTAACACCGATAAACTCATCTTT. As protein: CALGDAPFLWSTGINTDKLIF.

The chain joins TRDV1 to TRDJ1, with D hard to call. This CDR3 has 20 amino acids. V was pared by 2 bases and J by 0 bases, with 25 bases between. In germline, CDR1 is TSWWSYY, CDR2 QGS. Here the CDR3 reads CALGERAPRAVGVNTDKLIF. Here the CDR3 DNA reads TGTGCTCTTGGGGAAAGGGCCCCACGGGCGGTAGGGGTAAACACCGATAAACTCATCTTT.

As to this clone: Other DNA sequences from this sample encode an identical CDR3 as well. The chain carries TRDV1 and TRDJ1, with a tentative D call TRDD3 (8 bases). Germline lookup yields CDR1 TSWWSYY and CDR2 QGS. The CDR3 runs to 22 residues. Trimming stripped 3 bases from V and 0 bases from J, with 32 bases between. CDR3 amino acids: CALGELLPPGLVGDQDTDKLIF. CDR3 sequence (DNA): TGTGCTCTTGGGGAGCTCCTTCCTCCAGGCCTAGTGGGGGATCAAGACACCGATAAACTCATCTTT.

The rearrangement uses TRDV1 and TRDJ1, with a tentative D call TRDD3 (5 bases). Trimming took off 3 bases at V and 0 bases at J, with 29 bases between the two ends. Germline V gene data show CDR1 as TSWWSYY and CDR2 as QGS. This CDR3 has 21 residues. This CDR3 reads CALGDPYRPGGDGTYTDKLIF. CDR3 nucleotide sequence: TGTGCTCTTGGGGACCCTTACCGTCCGGGAGGGGACGGTACGTACACCGATAAACTCATCTTT.

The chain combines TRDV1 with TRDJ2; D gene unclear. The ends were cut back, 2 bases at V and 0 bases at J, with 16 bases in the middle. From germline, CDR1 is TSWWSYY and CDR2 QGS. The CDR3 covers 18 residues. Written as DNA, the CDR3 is TGTGCTCTTGGGGAAGAACCTGATAAGGAGCCTTTGACAGCACAACTCTTCTTT. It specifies CALGEEPDKEPLTAQLFF.

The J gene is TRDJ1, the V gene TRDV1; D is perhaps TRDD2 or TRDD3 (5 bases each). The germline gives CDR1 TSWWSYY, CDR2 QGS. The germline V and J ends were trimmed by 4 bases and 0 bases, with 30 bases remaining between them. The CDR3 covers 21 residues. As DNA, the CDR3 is TGTGCTCTTGGGGCTCTTCCAGATCCCTCGGGATGCCGAAAAAACACCGATAAACTCATCTTT. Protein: CALGALPDPSGCRKNTDKLIF.

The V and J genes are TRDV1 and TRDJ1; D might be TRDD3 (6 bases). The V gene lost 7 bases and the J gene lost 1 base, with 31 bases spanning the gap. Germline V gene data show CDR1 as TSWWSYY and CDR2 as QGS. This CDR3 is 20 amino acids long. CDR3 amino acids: CALVIGGPTWGQRGTDKLIF. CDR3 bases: TGTGCTCTTGTAATCGGTGGACCTACCTGGGGCCAACGGGGCACCGATAAACTCATCTTT.

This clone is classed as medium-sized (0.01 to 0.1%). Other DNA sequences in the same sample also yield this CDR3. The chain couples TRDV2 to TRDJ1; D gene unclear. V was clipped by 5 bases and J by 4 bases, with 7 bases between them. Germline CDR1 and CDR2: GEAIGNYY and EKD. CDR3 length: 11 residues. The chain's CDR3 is CACAARDKLIF. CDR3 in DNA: TGTGCCTGTGCGGCTCGCGATAAACTCATCTTT.

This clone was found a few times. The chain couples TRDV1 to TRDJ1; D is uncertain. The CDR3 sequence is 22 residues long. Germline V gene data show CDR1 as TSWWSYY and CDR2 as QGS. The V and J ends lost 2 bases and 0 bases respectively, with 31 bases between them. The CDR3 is CALGERCPLGSIKTLYTDKLIF. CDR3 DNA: TGTGCTCTTGGGGAAAGGTGCCCGTTAGGGAGTATCAAGACGTTATACACCGATAAACTCATCTTT.

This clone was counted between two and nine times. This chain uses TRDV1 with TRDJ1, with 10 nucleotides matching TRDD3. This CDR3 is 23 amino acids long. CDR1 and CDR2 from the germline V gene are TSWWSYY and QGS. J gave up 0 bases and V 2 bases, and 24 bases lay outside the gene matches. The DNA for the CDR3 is TGTGCTCTTGGGGAAAGGTATCCCTCACGTAACGGGGGGATACGCGCGTACACCGATAAACTCATCTTT. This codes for CALGERYPSRNGGIRAYTDKLIF.

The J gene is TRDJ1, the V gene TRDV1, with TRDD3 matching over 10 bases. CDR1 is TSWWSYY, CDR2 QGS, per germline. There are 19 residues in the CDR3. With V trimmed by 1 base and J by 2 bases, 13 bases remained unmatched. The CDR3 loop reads CALGEQVGGYVFNTDKLIF. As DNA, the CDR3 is TGTGCTCTTGGGGAACAGGTCGGGGGATACGTATTTAATACCGATAAACTCATCTTT.

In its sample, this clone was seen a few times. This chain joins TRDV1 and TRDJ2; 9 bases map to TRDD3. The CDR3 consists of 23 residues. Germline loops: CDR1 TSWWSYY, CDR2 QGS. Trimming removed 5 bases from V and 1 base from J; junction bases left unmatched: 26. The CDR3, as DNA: TGTGCTCTTGGGAACCCGGAATCGTCGAACTGGGGGACCGCAGCCTTTTTGACAGCACAACTCTTCTTT. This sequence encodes CALGNPESSNWGTAAFLTAQLFF.

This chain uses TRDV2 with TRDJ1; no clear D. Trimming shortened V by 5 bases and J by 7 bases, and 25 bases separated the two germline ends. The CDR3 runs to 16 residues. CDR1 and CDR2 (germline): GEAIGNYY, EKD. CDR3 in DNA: TGTGCCTGTGGAGGGCCGATAAACTCCTTTCTCCTTAAACTCATCTTT. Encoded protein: CACGGPINSFLLKLIF.

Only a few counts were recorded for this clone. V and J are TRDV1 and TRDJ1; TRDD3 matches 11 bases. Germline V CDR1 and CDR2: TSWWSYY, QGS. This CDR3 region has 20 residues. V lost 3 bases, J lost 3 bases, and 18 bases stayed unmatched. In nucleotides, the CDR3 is TGTGCTCTTGGGGACCTTCGCCCTCCCTGGGGGATACCGGGTCCCGATAAACTCATCTTT. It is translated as CALGDLRPPWGIPGPDKLIF.

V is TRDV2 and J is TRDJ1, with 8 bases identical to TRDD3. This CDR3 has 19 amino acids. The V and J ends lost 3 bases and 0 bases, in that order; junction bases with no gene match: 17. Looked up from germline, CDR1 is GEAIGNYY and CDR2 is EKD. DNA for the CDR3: TGTGCCTGTGACCCCGAAACTAACTGGGGGGTGACATACACCGATAAACTCATCTTT. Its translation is CACDPETNWGVTYTDKLIF.

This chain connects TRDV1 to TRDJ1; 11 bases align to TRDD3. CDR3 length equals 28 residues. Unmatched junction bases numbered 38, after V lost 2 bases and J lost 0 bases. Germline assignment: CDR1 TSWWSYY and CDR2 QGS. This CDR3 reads CALGEGLGRRYDWGIRVTGEWDTDKLIF. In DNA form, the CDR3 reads TGTGCTCTTGGGGAAGGCTTGGGAAGACGATATGACTGGGGGATAAGAGTTACCGGAGAGTGGGACACCGATAAACTCATCTTT.